This is a list of T cell receptor beta chains from one sample in a study of OX40 agonist ivuxolimab in advanced cancers. Method: immunoSEQ multiplex PCR; TCRdb's copy keeps in-frame clones and lacks some. The sample carries about 49,000 clones, roughly 79% recorded once. The sequencing used CD4+ or CD8+ T cells sorted from blood, collected in a trial of the OX40 agonist ivuxolimab. All receptors come from an adult with an advanced solid tumor such as melanoma, head and neck, liver or kidney cancer. Each CDR3 is given with its conserved first and last residue. Each record gives: D gene, clone size, J gene, V gene, CDR3 DNA, CDR3 protein. A D gene is named only where the DNA matches it firmly. Not all rows give a size; the values are once, few, many and, for expanded clones, a class.

d_call: TRBD2; clone_size: NA; j_call: TRBJ2-1; v_call: TRBV6-1; cdr3_nt: TGTGCCAGCAGTGCACCGGGACTAGATTACGATGAGCAGTTCTTC; cdr3_aa: CASSAPGLDYDEQFF
d_call: NA; clone_size: NA; j_call: TRBJ1-4; v_call: TRBV19; cdr3_nt: TGTGCCAGTAGTATTGGAGTTACAACTAATGAAAAACTGTTTTTT; cdr3_aa: CASSIGVTTNEKLFF
d_call: TRBD1; clone_size: NA; j_call: TRBJ2-4; v_call: TRBV7-9; cdr3_nt: TGTGCCAGCAGCTCCACAGGGGCGGACAAAAACATTCAGTACTTC; cdr3_aa: CASSSTGADKNIQYF
d_call: NA; clone_size: NA; j_call: TRBJ2-7; v_call: TRBV6-5; cdr3_nt: TGTGCCAGCAGTTTCCGGGACACAACCTACGAGCAGTACTTC; cdr3_aa: CASSFRDTTYEQYF
d_call: NA; clone_size: NA; j_call: TRBJ2-4; v_call: TRBV5-6; cdr3_nt: TGTGCCAGCAGCTTGGCTTCCAAAAACATTCAGTACTTC; cdr3_aa: CASSLASKNIQYF
d_call: NA; clone_size: NA; j_call: TRBJ1-1; v_call: TRBV19; cdr3_nt: TGTGCCAGTAATCCCGGGGGCACTGAAGCTTTCTTT; cdr3_aa: CASNPGGTEAFF
d_call: TRBD1; clone_size: once; j_call: TRBJ2-2; v_call: TRBV19; cdr3_nt: TGTGCCAGTAGTGGAGAGGGGGCAGGCGGGGAGCTGTTTTTT; cdr3_aa: CASSGEGAGGELFF
d_call: NA; clone_size: medium-sized; j_call: TRBJ1-5; v_call: TRBV4-1; cdr3_nt: TGCGCCAGCAGCCAAGATAGTATGGGGCGGGATGGGAATCAGCCCCAGCATTTT; cdr3_aa: CASSQDSMGRDGNQPQHF
d_call: TRBD2; clone_size: NA; j_call: TRBJ2-2; v_call: TRBV19; cdr3_nt: TGTGCCAGTAGTATAGGGGCAAGCGGGAGGGCCTCCGGGGAGCTGTTTTTT; cdr3_aa: CASSIGASGRASGELFF
d_call: TRBD1; clone_size: NA; j_call: TRBJ2-1; v_call: TRBV10-2; cdr3_nt: TGCGCCAGCAGTCCTCTCGACAGGGGGGAGAACAATGAGCAGTTCTTC; cdr3_aa: CASSPLDRGENNEQFF
d_call: TRBD1; clone_size: NA; j_call: TRBJ2-1; v_call: TRBV4-1; cdr3_nt: TGCGCCAGCAGCCAAGGGGGACAGGGGTTCCATGAGCAGTTCTTC; cdr3_aa: CASSQGGQGFHEQFF
d_call: NA; clone_size: once; j_call: TRBJ1-1; v_call: TRBV5-8; cdr3_nt: TGTGCCAGCAGCTTCCCCCCTAGCACTGAAGCTTTCTTT; cdr3_aa: CASSFPPSTEAFF
d_call: TRBD2; clone_size: NA; j_call: TRBJ2-1; v_call: TRBV29-1; cdr3_nt: TGCAGCCCTGGAGGCGGGGGGAACAATGAGCAGTTCTTC; cdr3_aa: CSPGGGGNNEQFF
d_call: NA; clone_size: few; j_call: TRBJ1-2; v_call: TRBV29-1; cdr3_nt: TGCAGCGTCGCTGACGATCTGGGAGGCTACACCTTC; cdr3_aa: CSVADDLGGYTF
d_call: NA; clone_size: NA; j_call: TRBJ2-6; v_call: TRBV4-3; cdr3_nt: TGCGCCAGCAGCCAAGGTACTCCAGGGCAGATCATTACCTCTGGGGCCAACGTCCTGACTTTC; cdr3_aa: CASSQGTPGQIITSGANVLTF
d_call: TRBD2; clone_size: NA; j_call: TRBJ2-7; v_call: TRBV5-5; cdr3_nt: TGTGCCAGCAGCTTGCCGCGGGAGAATTCGGACGAGCAGTACTTC; cdr3_aa: CASSLPRENSDEQYF
d_call: NA; clone_size: NA; j_call: TRBJ1-6; v_call: TRBV4-1; cdr3_nt: TGCGCCAGCAGCCAAGATCACCCAGACCCAACCTCACCCCTCCACTTT; cdr3_aa: CASSQDHPDPTSPLHF
d_call: TRBD2; clone_size: NA; j_call: TRBJ2-7; v_call: TRBV2; cdr3_nt: TGTGCCAGCAGCCCCCTAGGGACTAGCGGTTACGAGCAGTACTTC; cdr3_aa: CASSPLGTSGYEQYF
d_call: NA; clone_size: few; j_call: TRBJ1-4; v_call: TRBV5-6; cdr3_nt: TGTGCCAGCAGCCCCTGGGGCGATGAAAAACTGTTTTTT; cdr3_aa: CASSPWGDEKLFF
d_call: NA; clone_size: NA; j_call: TRBJ1-2; v_call: TRBV6-6; cdr3_nt: TGTGCCAGCAGTTACTTTTCAGGGGTAGAGGATGGCTACACCTTC; cdr3_aa: CASSYFSGVEDGYTF
d_call: NA; clone_size: NA; j_call: TRBJ2-5; v_call: TRBV4-2; cdr3_nt: TGTGCCAGCAGCTCCTCCGGGGGCTATCAAGAGACCCAGTACTTC; cdr3_aa: CASSSSGGYQETQYF
d_call: NA; clone_size: NA; j_call: TRBJ2-7; v_call: TRBV10-2; cdr3_nt: TGCGCCAGCAGTGAGTCCTACGAGCAGTACTTC; cdr3_aa: CASSESYEQYF
d_call: NA; clone_size: NA; j_call: TRBJ1-1; v_call: TRBV25-1; cdr3_nt: TGTGCCAGCAGGCAGGGGAACACTGAAGCTTTCTTT; cdr3_aa: CASRQGNTEAFF
d_call: NA; clone_size: NA; j_call: TRBJ2-7; v_call: TRBV6-6; cdr3_nt: TGTGCCAGCAGTTACCGGGACGAGCAGTACTTC; cdr3_aa: CASSYRDEQYF